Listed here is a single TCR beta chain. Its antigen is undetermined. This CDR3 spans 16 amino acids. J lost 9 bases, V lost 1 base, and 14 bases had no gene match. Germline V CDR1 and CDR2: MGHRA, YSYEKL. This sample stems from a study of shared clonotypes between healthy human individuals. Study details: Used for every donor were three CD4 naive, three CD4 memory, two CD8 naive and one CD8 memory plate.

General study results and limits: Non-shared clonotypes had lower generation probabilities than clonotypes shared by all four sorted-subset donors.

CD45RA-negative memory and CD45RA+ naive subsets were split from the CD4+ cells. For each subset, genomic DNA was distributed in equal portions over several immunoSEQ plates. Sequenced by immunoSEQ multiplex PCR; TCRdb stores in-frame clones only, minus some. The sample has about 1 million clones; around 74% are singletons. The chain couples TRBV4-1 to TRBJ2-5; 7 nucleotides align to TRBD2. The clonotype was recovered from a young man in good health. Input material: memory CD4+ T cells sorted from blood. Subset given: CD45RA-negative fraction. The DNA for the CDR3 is TGCGCCAGCAGCCAAGGTTTCGGGGAGGGCTCTCGGGCCCAGTACTTC. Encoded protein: CASSQGFGEGSRAQYF.